This TCR beta chain derives from a study of cytomegalovirus exposure and HLA in healthy donors. Whole-study results and caveats: A likely sequencing artifact accounted for one observed cluster of highly shared sequence variants. Across donors, presence/absence analyses took sequencing depth to be roughly uniform. By a later analysis, the bulk of CMV-associated TCR beta chains appeared HLA-restricted.

Whereas donors were nominally healthy upon sampling, unrecorded immune exposures were probable. CDR1 is SEHNR and CDR2 is FQNEAQ in the germline V gene (reference sequence). CDR3 length: 16 amino acids. Between the trimmed V and J ends, which lost 5 bases and 3 bases, there was a span of 16 bases. PCR used 60 Vbeta primers and 13 Jbeta primers. The table came from immunoSEQ multiplex PCR; TCRdb's copy has only in-frame clones and leaves some out. This sample carries about 170,000 clones, approximately 79% of them seen once, and the ten largest clones take approximately 7.1%. In the case of this clone: Antigen: not known.

This chain uses TRBV7-9 with TRBJ1-4; D not resolved. The specimen sequenced was PBMCs. The clonotype originates from a middle-aged man in good health and CMV-seropositive. CDR3 in DNA: TGTGCCAGCAGCCTCTCGGGTGTCGTTTCTAATGAAAAACTGTTTTTT. Amino acids: CASSLSGVVSNEKLFF.